The 16 T cell receptor beta chains below all came from one sample that was sequenced in a study of OX40 agonist ivuxolimab in advanced cancers. Assay: immunoSEQ multiplex PCR; the TCRdb copy retains only in-frame clones and omits some. The sample records over 40,000 clones, approximately 83% being singletons. The sequenced sample was CD4+ or CD8+ T cells sorted from blood, obtained in a trial of the OX40 agonist ivuxolimab. The receptor source for this set is an adult with an advanced solid tumor such as melanoma, head and neck, liver or kidney cancer.

The chain combines TRBV4-1 with TRBJ2-1; 7 bases map to TRBD1. The J segment lost 10 bases and the V segment lost 2 bases, leaving 5 bases of the junction unmatched. Germline V lookup: CDR1 MGHRA, CDR2 YSYEKL. The CDR3 extends over 13 amino acids. The CDR3: CASSQNRGWEQFF. The CDR3 region has the DNA TGCGCCAGCAGCCAAAACAGGGGTTGGGAGCAGTTCTTC.

The chain joins TRBV4-1 to TRBJ1-1, with D tentatively TRBD1 (5 bases). V dropped 8 bases and J dropped 4 bases, with 20 bases sitting between them. The germline V gene encodes CDR1 MGHRA and CDR2 YSYEKL. The CDR3 sequence is 15 residues long. In DNA, the CDR3 is TGCGCCAGCCGTTTAACGGCAGGGACCAGCACTGAAGCTTTCTTT. Translation: CASRLTAGTSTEAFF.

This clone appeared once. V usage is TRBV7-2 and J usage is TRBJ2-7; perhaps TRBD2 as D (7 bases). The CDR3 spans 12 residues. The ends were cut back, 6 bases at V and 2 bases at J, with 8 bases in the middle. Germline values: CDR1 SGHTA, CDR2 FQGNSA. CDR3 sequence reads: CASRGGAYEQYF. CDR3 in DNA: TGTGCCAGCAGAGGGGGGGCCTACGAGCAGTACTTC.

The J gene is TRBJ2-3, the V gene TRBV14; 8 bases fit TRBD2. The CDR3 runs 16 residues. Germline V gene sequence: CDR1 SGHDN, CDR2 FVKESK. V trimming: 4 bases; J trimming: 0 bases; junction bases outside the gene matches: 6. CDR3 residues: CASSPFSGDSTDTQYF. DNA for the CDR3: TGTGCCAGCAGCCCGTTTAGCGGGGATAGCACAGATACGCAGTATTTT.

The genes are TRBV2 and TRBJ1-4; D remains unclear. In germline, CDR1 is SNHLY, CDR2 FYNNEI. The CDR3 is 12 residues long. The V end was cut by 6 bases, the J end by 2 bases, with 4 bases between. CDR3 DNA sequence: TGTGCCAGCAGGGATACTAATGAAAAACTGTTTTTT. Encoded protein: CASRDTNEKLFF.

The chain joins TRBV7-3 to TRBJ1-2; D might be TRBD1 (5 bases). V dropped 0 bases and J dropped 8 bases, with 13 bases sitting between them. The CDR3 covers 14 residues. Germline values: CDR1 SGHTA, CDR2 FQGTGA. CDR3 sequence reads: CASSLTGGSQGYTF. The CDR3, as DNA: TGTGCCAGCAGCTTAACGGGGGGTAGTCAGGGCTACACCTTC.

The J gene is TRBJ2-7, the V gene TRBV5-1, with 10 bases lining up with TRBD1. The V and J ends lost 6 bases and 5 bases, in that order; junction bases with no gene match: 11. Germline loops: CDR1 SGHRS, CDR2 YFSETQ. There are 15 residues in the CDR3. CDR3 loop: CASTRPGTGVNEQYF. DNA for the CDR3: TGCGCCAGCACCCGTCCGGGGACAGGGGTGAACGAGCAGTACTTC.

V usage is TRBV27 and J usage is TRBJ1-3; D may be TRBD1 (6 bases). Germline V CDR1 and CDR2: MNHEY, SMNVEV (reference sequence). This CDR3 has 17 residues. The germline V and J ends were trimmed by 7 bases and 4 bases, with 23 bases remaining between them. DNA for the CDR3: TGTGCCAGCAACGTCGATGCACCGGGGGCGAAAGGAAACACCATATATTTT. Translating it yields CASNVDAPGAKGNTIYF.

The chain links TRBV6-1 to TRBJ2-4; the D gene is possibly TRBD2 (5 bases). The CDR3 spans 14 residues. Deletions cut 5 bases from V and 7 bases from J, with 15 bases between. Looked up from germline, CDR1 is MNHNS and CDR2 is SASEGT. DNA for the CDR3: TGTGCCAGCAGTCTAGCAAGGGCCCCGAACATTCAGTACTTC. The encoded protein is CASSLARAPNIQYF.

J is TRBJ1-2 and V is TRBV5-1; perhaps TRBD1 as D (5 bases). V lost 2 bases and J 8 bases, leaving 13 bases between the germline ends. In germline, CDR1 is SGHRS, CDR2 YFSETQ. The CDR3 runs to 13 residues. The CDR3 reads CASSFEGPGGYTF. The CDR3 DNA is TGCGCCAGCAGCTTCGAGGGACCAGGGGGCTACACCTTC.

V gene TRBV28 combines with J gene TRBJ2-7, with 10 bases aligning to TRBD2. Germline CDR1 MDHEN, CDR2 SYDVKM. Germline trimming cut 6 bases from V and 6 bases from J; bases unmatched to any gene: 8. The CDR3 is made up of 14 amino acids. CDR3 sequence: CASRLAGGVSEQYF. The CDR3 DNA reads as TGTGCCAGCAGGTTAGCGGGGGGCGTCTCCGAGCAGTACTTC.

The chain is built from TRBV27 and TRBJ2-7; 10 bases are a match to TRBD2. With V trimmed by 6 bases and J by 6 bases, 11 bases remained unmatched. Germline lookup yields CDR1 MNHEY and CDR2 SMNVEV (reference sequence). The CDR3 totals 15 residues. The CDR3 coding sequence is TGTGCCAGCAGAGCCGGGACTAGCGCTCTCCTCGAGCAGTACTTC. Protein: CASRAGTSALLEQYF.

The chain carries TRBV6-6 and TRBJ1-4; D remains ambiguous. The germline V gene encodes CDR1 MNHNY and CDR2 SVGAGI (reference sequence). The length of the CDR3 is 14 residues. Trimming shortened V by 7 bases and J by 1 base, and 10 bases separated the two germline ends. The CDR3 coding sequence is TGTGCCAGCACCCGAGAAGGAACTAATGAAAAACTGTTTTTT. This gives the protein CASTREGTNEKLFF.

The V call is TRBV18, the J call TRBJ2-4, with a possible D match to TRBD2 (7 bases). The germline V gene has CDR1 KGHSH and CDR2 LQKENI. Trimming removed 3 bases from V and 5 bases from J, with 20 bases in between. This CDR3 comprises 17 residues. The CDR3, as DNA: TGTGCCAGCTCACCGTTGGCGGGGGCCAGGGGAGAAAACATTCAGTACTTC. It is translated as CASSPLAGARGENIQYF.

This chain joins TRBV10-3 and TRBJ2-1; 9 bases line up with TRBD1. CDR1 and CDR2 (germline): ENHRY, SYGVKD. Trimming at V came to 2 bases and at J to 5 bases, leaving 7 bases not matched to a gene. This CDR3 spans 16 amino acids. The CDR3 DNA sequence: TGTGCCATCAGTGAGCCGGGACAGGGAAAGGACAATGAGCAGTTCTTC. Translation gives CAISEPGQGKDNEQFF.

The chain carries TRBV7-8 and TRBJ2-5; TRBD2 matches 7 bases. The V segment lost 5 bases and the J segment 5 bases; nucleotides outside the gene matches: 11. CDR1 SGHVS and CDR2 FQNEAQ come from the germline V gene. The CDR3 extends over 15 amino acids. In nucleotides, the CDR3 is TGTGCCAGCAGCCGACGGACTAGTGACTCGGAGACCCAGTACTTC. Translation: CASSRRTSDSETQYF.